The clone carrying this T cell receptor (beta chain) has a handful of counts. This entry belongs to a study of regulatory T cells in long-lasting Graves disease. The sample's time point: newly diagnosed GD, antithyroid drugs for less than 3 months. Researchers made the TCR library from RNA that was extracted from PBMCs. Relying on iRepertoire HTBI primers and Arm-PCR of CDR3 regions, the team built TCR beta libraries. TCRdb re-derived calls from the multiplex PCR reads in MiXCR, one entry per CDR3 protein. Among approximately 490,000 distinct CDR3 sequences listed, 15% to 20% were seen once. Between the trimmed V and J ends, which lost 0 bases and 4 bases, there was a span of 9 bases. The CDR3 is 14 residues long. CDR1 and CDR2 (germline): SGHDN, FVKESK. The sample was also linked to a second study, of T cells in Graves' hyperthyroidism and ophthalmopathy.

The receptor comes from a man aged 40-49 years with Graves disease. The specimen comprised peripheral blood mononuclear cells (PBMCs), sampled at new diagnosis, from a patient treated with antithyroid drugs. J is TRBJ1-2 and V is TRBV14; D unresolved. CDR3 sequence reads: CASSQDRLSYGYTF. CDR3 sequence (DNA): TGTGCCAGCAGCCAAGATCGACTCTCCTATGGCTACACCTTC.